The table lists the clone carrying this TCR beta chain with a few counts. Its specificity is unknown. The CDR3 extends over 11 amino acids. Germline assignment: CDR1 PRHDT and CDR2 FYEKMQ (reference sequence). V lost 5 bases and J 3 bases, leaving 5 bases between the germline ends. Using a J-beta primer mix together with a sample-barcoded 5' primer, a second PCR was run for about 7 to 12 cycles. TCRdb re-called the 5' RACE reads with MiXCR, one entry per CDR3 protein. Here the sample spans just under 750,000 distinct CDR3 sequences, about a fifth being singletons. This sample was taken from a study of blood T cells in healthy people across ages. Study-level points and caveats: Age brought a roughly linear fall in TCR beta diversity measured per million T cells.

The sequence derives from a man aged 65-85 years in good health. Material: blood. The chain employs TRBV13 and TRBJ2-7; the D is unclear. Written as DNA, the CDR3 is TGTGCCAGCAGCCGAGTCTACGAGCAGTACTTC. Translation: CASSRVYEQYF.